Given below is one TCR beta chain in context. Every isolated RNA sample was fully reverse transcribed, so sequencing captured expressed TCRB transcripts. TCRdb keeps only in-frame clones here, not all; method: immunoSEQ multiplex PCR. The table lists a few hundred thousand clones, 10% to 15% of them singletons. The source of the sample is a study of beta chain features in type 1 diabetes. Sequenced material: naive CD4+ T cells from blood. The origin of this receptor is a man between 18 and 35 years old in good health.

The CDR3 DNA reads TGTGCCAGCAGCAGCGGACAGTCGGCTAATGAAAAACTGTTTTTT. Translation gives CASSSGQSANEKLFF. V is TRBV7-9 and J is TRBJ1-4, with D perhaps TRBD1 (6 bases). Germline V gene sequence: CDR1 SEHNR, CDR2 FQNEAQ (reference sequence). The CDR3 spans 15 residues. Between the trimmed V and J ends, which lost 5 bases and 3 bases, there was a span of 13 bases.